This T cell receptor beta chain is from a study of PD-1 blockade in classical Hodgkin lymphoma. The study, taken as a whole, reports: Why repertoires differed is undefined; disease activity or prior therapy possibly contributed.

For this clone: What it binds is unknown.

CDR3 length equals 13 residues. Deletions cut 2 bases from V and 6 bases from J, with 9 bases between. The V gene's germline CDR1 is SGHNT and CDR2 YYREEE (reference sequence). Every patient relapsed after autologous stem cell transplantation, and brentuximab vedotin exposure varied. Using immunoSEQ multiplex PCR, the repertoire was profiled, and TCRdb retains in-frame clones only, with some absent. The sample has 25,000 to 35,000 clones; about 71% are singletons. The sequencing used peripheral blood mononuclear cells (PBMCs), collected before the second cycle of nivolumab. This chain uses TRBV5-4 with TRBJ2-1; TRBD2 is a possible D gene (5 bases). This TCR was sampled from a human donor with classical Hodgkin lymphoma. The CDR3: CASSFDGINEQFF. The CDR3 nucleotides are TGTGCCAGCAGCTTCGACGGGATCAATGAGCAGTTCTTC. The variable domain in full, with the rest retrieved from reference TRBV5-4 and TRBJ2-1, is ETGVTQSPTHLIKTRGQQVTLRCSSQSGHNTVSWYQQALGQGPQFIFQYYREEENGRGNFPPRFSGLQFPNYSSELNVNALELDDSALYLCASSFDGINEQFFGPGTRLTVL.